These 21 T cell receptor beta chains came from one sample sequenced in a study of glioma-infiltrating T cells. Amplification of TCR alpha and beta CDR3 regions from RNA used iRepertoire nested multiplex PCR. A single record per CDR3 protein comes from TCRdb applying MiXCR to the multiplex PCR reads. In the table there are tens of thousands of distinct CDR3 sequences, approximately 22% of which are singletons. Material: glioma tissue, nonneoplastic brain tissue, or PBMCs (not recorded which). The receptors here all came from a human donor with low-grade glioma or glioblastoma, undergoing nonglioma brain surgery, or in good health (not recorded which).

The chain combines TRBV29-1 with TRBJ2-1; 7 nucleotides line up with TRBD2. The V gene's germline CDR1 is SQVTM and CDR2 ANQGSEA. With V trimmed by 0 bases and J by 14 bases, 10 bases remained unmatched. The CDR3 totals 13 residues. The CDR3 protein is CSVEDLKREDEFF. CDR3 nucleotides: TGCAGCGTTGAAGATCTAAAGCGGGAAGACGAGTTCTTC.

The chain joins TRBV3-1 to TRBJ2-7; D not resolved. V lost 1 base, J lost 1 base, and 8 bases lay in between. This CDR3 comprises 14 residues. Germline CDR1 LGHDT, CDR2 YNNKEL (reference sequence). CDR3 amino acids: CASSQAVRSYEQYF. CDR3 DNA: TGTGCCAGCAGCCAAGCTGTAAGATCCTACGAGCAGTACTTC.

V is TRBV29-1 and J is TRBJ2-2, with a possible D match to TRBD2 (5 bases). This CDR3 comprises 11 residues. Germline CDR1 SQVTM, CDR2 ANQGSEA. The V end was cut by 7 bases, the J end by 6 bases, with 9 bases between. Here the CDR3 reads CSAEGAGELFF. CDR3 in DNA: TGCAGCGCAGAGGGAGCCGGGGAGCTGTTTTTT.

The chain uses TRBV5-1 and TRBJ2-5, with 12 bases aligning to TRBD2. V lost 4 bases to trimming and J lost 5 bases; unmatched junction nucleotides: 9. Germline CDR1 and CDR2: SGHRS and YFSETQ. CDR3 length: 16 amino acids. Here the CDR3 reads CASSTLAGGPEETQYF. DNA for the CDR3: TGCGCCAGCAGCACTCTAGCGGGGGGGCCGGAGGAGACCCAGTACTTC.

This clonotype was seen ten or more times. The rearrangement links TRBV5-1 to TRBJ1-6, with D tentatively TRBD1 (5 bases). Trimming took 2 bases from V and 4 from J, leaving 7 bases between them. Germline V lookup: CDR1 SGHRS, CDR2 YFSETQ. The CDR3 loop spans 14 amino acids. The chain's CDR3 is CASSFDSYNSPLHF. The CDR3 nucleotides read TGCGCCAGCAGCTTCGACAGTTATAATTCACCCCTCCACTTT.

This clonotype was seen repeatedly, ten times or more. The chain combines TRBV29-1 with TRBJ2-7; D is ambiguous. The CDR3 length is 13 residues. Trimming shortened V by 4 bases and J by 2 bases, and 12 bases separated the two germline ends. Germline V CDR1 and CDR2: SQVTM, ANQGSEA. The CDR3 protein is CSVATLIPYEQYF. Written as DNA, the CDR3 is TGCAGCGTTGCAACACTGATACCCTACGAGCAGTACTTC.

This clonotype is termed medium-sized. The J gene is TRBJ2-1, the V gene TRBV20-1, with 7 bases matching TRBD1. The V gene's germline CDR1 is DFQATT and CDR2 SNEGSKA (reference sequence). V lost 5 bases, J lost 8 bases, and 3 bases stayed unmatched. The CDR3 runs to 11 residues. CDR3 sequence reads: CSAEQGYEQFF. The DNA of the CDR3 is TGCAGTGCTGAACAGGGGTATGAGCAGTTCTTC.

This clonotype was detected many times. The junction departs from the called germline gene at one end, perhaps through a read error. The CDR3 region has the DNA TGTGCCAGCACCTTAGCCCCCACTCTTTACAATGAGCAGTTCTTC. Encoded protein: CASTLAPTLYNEQFF. The chain uses TRBV7-8 and TRBJ2-1; D is unclear. The germline V gene encodes CDR1 SGHVS and CDR2 FQNEAQ. The CDR3 extends over 15 amino acids. Using reference TRBV7-8 and TRBJ2-1 for the parts outside the CDR3, the full variable domain is GAGVSQSPRYKVAKRGQDVALRCDPISGHVSLFWYQQALGQGPEFLTYFQNEAQLDKSGLPSDRFFAERPEGSVSTLKIQRTQQEDSAVYLCASTLAPTLYNEQFFGPGTRLTVL.

By share of the sample, this clonotype is medium-sized (0.01 to 0.1%). The chain carries TRBV6-2 or TRBV6-3 and TRBJ1-1; D is ambiguous. CDR1 is MNHEY and CDR2 is SVGEGT in the germline V gene. There are 12 residues in the CDR3. Trimming removed 6 bases from V and 5 bases from J, with 10 bases in between. DNA for the CDR3: TGTGCCAGCAGCAAGTATCGGACTGAAGCTTTCTTT. Translated, it gives CASSKYRTEAFF.

A remark on this clonotype: A much larger clone is a single base away; this may be a read error. The final CDR3 position lacks the conserved phenylalanine or tryptophan, pointing to a likely read error. CDR3 bases: TGTGCCAACAGTTTTCGGGGGTCGACCACTGAAGCTTTCCTT. Protein sequence: CANSFRGSTTEAFL. The chain uses TRBV27 and TRBJ1-1, with D maybe TRBD1 (5 bases). Germline loops: CDR1 MNHEY, CDR2 SMNVEV (reference sequence). The CDR3 is 14 residues long.

The rearrangement links TRBV27 to TRBJ2-3, with TRBD2 matching 9 bases. This CDR3 is 14 amino acids long. Germline loops: CDR1 MNHEY, CDR2 SMNVEV (reference sequence). V shed 3 bases and J 10 bases; nucleotides not matched to a gene: 8. CDR3 in amino acids: CASSLGLAGYAQYF. As DNA, the CDR3 is TGTGCCAGCAGTTTGGGGCTAGCGGGATATGCGCAGTATTTT.

This clonotype was observed a few times. The chain carries TRBV30 and TRBJ1-1; D is uncertain. The length of the CDR3 is 12 residues. Per germline, CDR1 GTSNPN and CDR2 SVGIG (reference sequence). The V end was cut by 2 bases, the J end by 1 base, with 5 bases between. CDR3 region: CAWSTANTEAFF. CDR3 sequence (DNA): TGTGCCTGGAGTACCGCGAACACTGAAGCTTTCTTT. Full variable domain (remainder filled in from reference TRBV30 and TRBJ1-1): SQTIHQWPATLVQPVGSPLSLECTVEGTSNPNLYWYRQAAGRGLQLLFYSVGIGQISSEVPQNLSASRPQDRQFILSSKKLLLSDSGFYLCAWSTANTEAFFGQGTRLTVV.

This clonotype was seen ten or more times. The CDR3 coding sequence is TGCAGTGCTAGAGATACTAGCGGGGGGGCCACAGATACGCAGTATTTT. The encoded protein is CSARDTSGGATDTQYF. The rearrangement joins TRBV20-1 to TRBJ2-3; 13 bases match TRBD2. CDR3 size: 16 residues. V dropped 0 bases and J dropped 2; count of bases not matched to a gene: 2. CDR1 is DFQATT and CDR2 is SNEGSKA in the germline V gene (reference sequence).

This clonotype turned up a few times. The chain is built from TRBV19 and TRBJ2-1, with D perhaps matching TRBD2 (5 bases). Looked up from germline, CDR1 is LNHDA and CDR2 is SQIVND (reference sequence). Trimming removed 1 base at V and 7 bases at J, with 14 bases between. The CDR3 runs 15 residues. The CDR3 DNA reads TGTGCCAGTAGTATAGGACGGAGGTCTCGGAATGAGCAGTTCTTC. Translation: CASSIGRRSRNEQFF.

This clonotype was found many times. The genes are TRBV3-1 and TRBJ1-1, with D perhaps TRBD1 (5 bases). Germline V CDR1 and CDR2: LGHDT, YNNKEL (reference sequence). The CDR3 sequence is 14 residues long. V gave up 0 bases and J gave up 5 bases, with 10 bases separating them. The CDR3 loop reads CASSQDQGVTEAFF. CDR3 coding DNA: TGTGCCAGCAGCCAAGATCAAGGGGTTACTGAAGCTTTCTTT.

On this clonotype: A read error may explain this, as a much larger clone is one base away. The rearrangement links TRBV11-2 to TRBJ2-1, with 9 bases aligning to TRBD2. CDR3 length equals 17 residues. Germline assignment: CDR1 SGHAT and CDR2 FQNNGV. This CDR3 is CASRLGGTSPLYNEQFF. The CDR3 nucleotides read TGTGCCAGCAGATTAGGGGGGACTAGCCCTCTCTACAATGAGCAGTTCTTC.

This clonotype was seen a handful of times. The chain is built from TRBV2 and TRBJ1-3; D ambiguous. CDR1 and CDR2 (germline): SNHLY, FYNNEI. CDR3 length: 14 residues. V lost 2 bases and J lost 4, with 9 bases in between. The CDR3 here is CASSESRGGNTIYF. The CDR3 DNA sequence: TGTGCCAGCAGTGAAAGCCGCGGGGGAAACACCATATATTTT.

In regard to this clonotype: At one boundary the junction diverges from the germline segment, which might be a read error. This chain links TRBV20-1 with TRBJ2-3; D gene ambiguous. The CDR3 is 14 amino acids. Germline-derived CDR1 and CDR2 are DFQATT and SNEGSKA (reference sequence). CDR3 DNA sequence: TGCAGTGCTAGAGACAGTCTGGGCACAGATACGCAGTACTTT. Translation gives CSARDSLGTDTQYF.

In this sample, this clonotype turned up once. The chain uses TRBV29-1 and TRBJ1-2; possibly TRBD1 for D (5 bases). This CDR3 is 15 amino acids long. V was trimmed by 3 bases and J by 0 bases, leaving 14 bases between them. The germline gives CDR1 SQVTM, CDR2 ANQGSEA. The DNA for the CDR3 is TGCAGCGTTGAGGGGCTTCGGGGGACTAACTATGGCTACACCTTC. Translating gives CSVEGLRGTNYGYTF. Full variable domain (remainder filled in from reference TRBV29-1 and TRBJ1-2): SAVISQKPSRDICQRGTSLTIQCQVDSQVTMMFWYRQQPGQSLTLIATANQGSEATYESGFVIDKFPISRPNLTFSTLTVSNMSPEDSSIYLCSVEGLRGTNYGYTFGSGTRLTVV.

Many counts were recorded for this clonotype. The chain recombines TRBV7-6 with TRBJ2-5; D uncertain. CDR3 size: 15 residues. CDR1 and CDR2 from the germline V gene are SGHVS and FNYEAQ. The V end was cut by 5 bases, the J end by 2 bases, with 15 bases between. CDR3 sequence: CASSTSKGFQETQYF. Here the CDR3 DNA reads TGTGCCAGCAGCACCAGTAAGGGTTTTCAAGAGACCCAGTACTTC.

This clonotype was seen many times. The CDR3 protein is CASRLTRSKTSYEQYF. The CDR3 DNA follows: TGTGCCAGTCGCTTAACCAGATCCAAAACCTCTTACGAGCAGTACTTC. The chain carries TRBV28 and TRBJ2-7, with D unresolved. V lost 9 bases, J lost 4 bases, and 25 bases lay in between. CDR3 length: 16 residues. Germline V gives CDR1 MDHEN, CDR2 SYDVKM.